This T cell receptor beta chain was sequenced during a study of T-cell reconstitution after alpha-beta-depleted transplantation in children. A TCRbeta library incorporating unique molecular identifiers was prepared. TCRdb re-analysed the PCR reads in MiXCR, keeping a single row per CDR3 protein. The sample shows just under 350,000 distinct CDR3 sequences, about 17% of them seen only once. Trimming shortened V by 5 bases and J by 0 bases, and 10 bases separated the two germline ends. The CDR3 runs 15 residues. Germline CDR1 is MNHNS and CDR2 is SASEGT. Study-wide results and limits: Expanded clones from the graft, numbering several hundred, reportedly supplied alpha-beta T cells about two months after transplant. T-cell counts and diversity at one year post-transplant came mainly from newly produced T cells. Some patients' high day-60 TCRbeta diversity was traced to surviving recipient T cells and thymic progenitors.

This clonotype has just a few counts. Antigen specificity is unknown. Material: PBMCs, mostly from graft donor cells, obtained 360 days after TCRalphabeta/CD19-depleted stem cell transplant. This sequence was found in a male patient between 2 and 15 years old who had a stem cell transplant for acute lymphoblastic leukemia, so the T cells may come from the graft donor. The genes are TRBV6-1 and TRBJ2-2, with D maybe TRBD1 (5 bases). CDR3 sequence (DNA): TGTGCCAGCAGTAGCTTGGACACGAACACCGGGGAGCTGTTTTTT. This translates into CASSSLDTNTGELFF.